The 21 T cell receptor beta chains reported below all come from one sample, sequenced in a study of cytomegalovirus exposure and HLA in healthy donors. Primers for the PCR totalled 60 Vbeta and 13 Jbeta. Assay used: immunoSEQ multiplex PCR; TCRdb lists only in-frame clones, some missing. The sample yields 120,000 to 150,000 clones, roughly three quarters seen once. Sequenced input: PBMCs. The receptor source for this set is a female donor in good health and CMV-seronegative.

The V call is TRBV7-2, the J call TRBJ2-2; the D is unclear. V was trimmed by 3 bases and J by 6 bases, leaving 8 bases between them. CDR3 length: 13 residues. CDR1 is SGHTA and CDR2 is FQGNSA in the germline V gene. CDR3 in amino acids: CASSFSEAGELFF. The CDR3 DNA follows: TGTGCCAGCAGCTTTTCCGAGGCCGGGGAGCTGTTTTTT.

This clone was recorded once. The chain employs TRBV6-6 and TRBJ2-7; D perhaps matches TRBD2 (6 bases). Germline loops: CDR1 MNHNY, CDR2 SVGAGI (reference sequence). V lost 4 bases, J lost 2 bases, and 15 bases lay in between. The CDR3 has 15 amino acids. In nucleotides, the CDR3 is TGTGCCAGCAGTTCCCAGGAGGGCAGAGCCTACGAGCAGTACTTC. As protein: CASSSQEGRAYEQYF.

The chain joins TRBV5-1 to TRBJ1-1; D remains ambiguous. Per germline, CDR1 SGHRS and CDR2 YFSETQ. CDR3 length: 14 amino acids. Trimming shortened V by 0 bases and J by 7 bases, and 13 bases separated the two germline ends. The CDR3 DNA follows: TGCGCCAGCAGCTTGGTATCCACCGGGTATGAAGCTTTCTTT. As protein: CASSLVSTGYEAFF.

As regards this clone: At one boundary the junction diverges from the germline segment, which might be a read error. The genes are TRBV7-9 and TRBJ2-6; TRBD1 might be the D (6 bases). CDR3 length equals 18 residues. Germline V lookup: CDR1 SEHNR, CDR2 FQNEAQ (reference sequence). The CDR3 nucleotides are TGTTCCAGCAGCTTTCTGGGCAGGGGACCCTCTGGGGCCAACGTCCTGACTTTC. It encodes CSSSFLGRGPSGANVLTF. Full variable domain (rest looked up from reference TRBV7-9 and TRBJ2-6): DTGVSQNPRHKITKRGQNVTFRCDPISEHNRLYWYRQTLGQGPEFLTYFQNEAQLEKSRLLSDRFSAERPKGSFSTLEIQRTEQGDSAMYLCSSSFLGRGPSGANVLTFGAGSRLTVL.

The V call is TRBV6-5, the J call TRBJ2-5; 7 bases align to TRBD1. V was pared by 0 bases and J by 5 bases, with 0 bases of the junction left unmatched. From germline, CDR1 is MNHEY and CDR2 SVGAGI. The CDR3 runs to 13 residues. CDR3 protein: CASSYSDRETQYF. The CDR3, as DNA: TGTGCCAGCAGTTACTCGGACAGGGAGACCCAGTACTTC.

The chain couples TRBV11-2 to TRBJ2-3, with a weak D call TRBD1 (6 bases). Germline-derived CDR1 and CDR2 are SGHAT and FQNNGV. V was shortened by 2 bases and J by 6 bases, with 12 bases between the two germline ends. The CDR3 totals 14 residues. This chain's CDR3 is CASSLNRDGDTQYF. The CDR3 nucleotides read TGTGCCAGCAGCTTAAACAGGGATGGGGATACGCAGTATTTT. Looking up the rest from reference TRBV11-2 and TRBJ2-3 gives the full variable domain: EAGVAQSPRYKIIEKRQSVAFWCNPISGHATLYWYQQILGQGPKLLIQFQNNGVVDDSQLPKDRFSAERLKGVDSTLKIQPAKLEDSAVYLCASSLNRDGDTQYFGPGTRLTVL.

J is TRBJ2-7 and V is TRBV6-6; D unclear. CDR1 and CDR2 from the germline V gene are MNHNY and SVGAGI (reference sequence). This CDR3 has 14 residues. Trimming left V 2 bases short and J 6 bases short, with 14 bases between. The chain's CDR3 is CASSYTPNPPEQYF. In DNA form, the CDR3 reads TGTGCCAGCAGTTACACCCCTAACCCCCCCGAGCAGTACTTC.

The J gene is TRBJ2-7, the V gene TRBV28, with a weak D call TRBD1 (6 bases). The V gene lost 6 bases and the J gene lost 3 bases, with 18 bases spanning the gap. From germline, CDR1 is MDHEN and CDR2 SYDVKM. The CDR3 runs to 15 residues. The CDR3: CASRLGVRGNYEQYF. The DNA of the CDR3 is TGTGCCAGCAGGTTGGGGGTCAGGGGTAACTACGAGCAGTACTTC. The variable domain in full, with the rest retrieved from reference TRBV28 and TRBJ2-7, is DVKVTQSSRYLVKRTGEKVFLECVQDMDHENMFWYRQDPGLGLRLIYFSYDVKMKEKGDIPEGYSVSREKKERFSLILESASTNQTSMYLCASRLGVRGNYEQYFGPGTRLTVT.

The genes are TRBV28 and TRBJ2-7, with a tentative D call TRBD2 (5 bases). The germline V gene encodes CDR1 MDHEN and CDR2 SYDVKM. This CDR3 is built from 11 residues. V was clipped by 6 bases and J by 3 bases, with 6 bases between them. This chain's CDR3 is CASRRVYEQYF. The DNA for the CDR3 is TGTGCCAGCAGGAGGGTCTACGAGCAGTACTTC.

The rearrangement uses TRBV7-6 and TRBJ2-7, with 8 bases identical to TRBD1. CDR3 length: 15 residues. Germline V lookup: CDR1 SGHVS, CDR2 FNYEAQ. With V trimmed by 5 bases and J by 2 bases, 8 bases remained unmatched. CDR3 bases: TGTGCCAGCAGCAGGACAGGGTCGAGGGCCTACGAGCAGTACTTC. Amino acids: CASSRTGSRAYEQYF.

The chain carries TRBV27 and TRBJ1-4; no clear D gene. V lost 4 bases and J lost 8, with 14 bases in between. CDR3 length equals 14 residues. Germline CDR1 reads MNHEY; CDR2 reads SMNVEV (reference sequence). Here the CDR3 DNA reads TGTGCCAGCAGTTCGCCCCCCCTGGAGGAAAAACTGTTTTTT. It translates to CASSSPPLEEKLFF.

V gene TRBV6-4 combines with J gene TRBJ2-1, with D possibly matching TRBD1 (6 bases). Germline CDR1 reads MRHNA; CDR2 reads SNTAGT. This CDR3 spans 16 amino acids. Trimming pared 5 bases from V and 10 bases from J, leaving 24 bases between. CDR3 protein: CASSSDPGANRGEQFF. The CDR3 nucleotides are TGTGCCAGCAGTAGCGACCCAGGGGCGAATAGGGGGGAGCAGTTCTTC.

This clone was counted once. CDR3 protein: CASSLGQQETQYF. As DNA, the CDR3 is TGTGCCAGCAGCCTGGGACAGCAAGAGACCCAGTACTTC. The V and J genes are TRBV5-8 and TRBJ2-5; 7 positions match TRBD1. The CDR3 runs 13 residues. CDR1 and CDR2 from the germline V gene are SGHTS and YDEGEE. V was pared by 4 bases and J by 2 bases, with 2 bases of the junction left unmatched.

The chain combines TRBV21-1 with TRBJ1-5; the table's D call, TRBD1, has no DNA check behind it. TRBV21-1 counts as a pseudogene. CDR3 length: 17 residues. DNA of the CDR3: TGTGCCAGCCTCAGGGGGCGCCGCTCAGGAAGCAATCAGCCCCAGCATTTT. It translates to CASLRGRRSGSNQPQHF.

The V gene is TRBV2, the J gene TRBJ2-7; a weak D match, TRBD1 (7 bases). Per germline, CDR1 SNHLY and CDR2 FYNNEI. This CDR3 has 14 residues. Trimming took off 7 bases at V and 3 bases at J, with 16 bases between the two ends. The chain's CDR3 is CASIGGPGGYEQYF. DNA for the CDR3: TGTGCCAGCATCGGAGGGCCAGGGGGCTACGAGCAGTACTTC.

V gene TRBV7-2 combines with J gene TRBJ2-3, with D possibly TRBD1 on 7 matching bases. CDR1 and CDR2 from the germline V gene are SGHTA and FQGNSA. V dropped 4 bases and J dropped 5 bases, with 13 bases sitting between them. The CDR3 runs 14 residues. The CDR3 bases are TGTGCCAGCAGCTCGAGACAGGGAGGAGATACGCAGTATTTT. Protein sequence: CASSSRQGGDTQYF.

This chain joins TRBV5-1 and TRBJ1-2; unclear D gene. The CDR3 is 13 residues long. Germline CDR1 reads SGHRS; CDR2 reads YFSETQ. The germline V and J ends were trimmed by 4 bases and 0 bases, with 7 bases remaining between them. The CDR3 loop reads CASSVTPNYGYTF. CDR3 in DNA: TGCGCCAGCAGCGTAACTCCTAACTATGGCTACACCTTC. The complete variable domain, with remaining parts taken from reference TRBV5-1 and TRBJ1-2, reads KAGVTQTPRYLIKTRGQQVTLSCSPISGHRSVSWYQQTPGQGLQFLFEYFSETQRNKGNFPGRFSGRQFSNSRSEMNVSTLELGDSALYLCASSVTPNYGYTFGSGTRLTVV.

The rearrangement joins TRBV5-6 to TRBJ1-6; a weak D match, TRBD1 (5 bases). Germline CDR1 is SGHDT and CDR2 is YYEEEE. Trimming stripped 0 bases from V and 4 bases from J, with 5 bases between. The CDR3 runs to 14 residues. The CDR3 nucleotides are TGTGCCAGCAGCTTGGGACAGTATAATTCACCCCTCCACTTT. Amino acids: CASSLGQYNSPLHF.

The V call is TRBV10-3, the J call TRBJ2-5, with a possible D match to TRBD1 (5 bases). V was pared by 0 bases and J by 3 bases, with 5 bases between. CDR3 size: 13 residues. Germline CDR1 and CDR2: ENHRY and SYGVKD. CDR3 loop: CAISESTEETQYF. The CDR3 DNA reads TGTGCCATCAGTGAGTCGACAGAAGAGACCCAGTACTTC.

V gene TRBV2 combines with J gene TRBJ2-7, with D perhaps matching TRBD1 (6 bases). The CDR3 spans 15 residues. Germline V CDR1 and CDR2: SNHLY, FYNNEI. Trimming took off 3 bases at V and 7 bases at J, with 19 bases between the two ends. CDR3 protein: CASSEARGPGVEQYF. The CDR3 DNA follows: TGTGCCAGCAGTGAGGCCAGGGGTCCTGGGGTAGAGCAGTACTTC.

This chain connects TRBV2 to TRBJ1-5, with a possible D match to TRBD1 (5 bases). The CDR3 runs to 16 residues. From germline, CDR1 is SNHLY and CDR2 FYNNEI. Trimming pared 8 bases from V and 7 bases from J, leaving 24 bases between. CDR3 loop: CASRGLERGDGQPQHF. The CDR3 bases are TGTGCCAGCCGAGGGTTAGAACGCGGGGACGGGCAGCCCCAGCATTTT.